This T cell receptor (beta chain) was sequenced during a study of cytomegalovirus exposure and HLA in healthy donors. Both 60 Vbeta primers and 13 Jbeta primers went into the PCR. Sequencing was performed with immunoSEQ multiplex PCR; in TCRdb, only in-frame clones are kept and a portion is missing. The table has 150,000 to 200,000 clones, 73% seen once. J was trimmed by 4 bases and V by 4 bases; bases with no gene match: 0. CDR1 is MNHEY and CDR2 is SVGAGI in the germline V gene. This CDR3 region has 13 residues. This TCR derives from a woman between 18 and 29 years old in good health and CMV-seropositive. This rearrangement joins TRBV6-5 to TRBJ2-5, with 10 bases fitting TRBD2. Sample: PBMCs. The CDR3, as DNA: TGTGCCAGCAGTTGGACTAGCGGAGAGACCCAGTACTTC. It is translated as CASSWTSGETQYF.